This entry concerns a single T cell receptor (beta chain). Its matching antigen is unknown. The data are from a study of OX40 agonist ivuxolimab in advanced cancers. At the level of the study: Partial response was recorded in three patients: one hepatocellular carcinoma and two cutaneous melanoma cases.

Findings of the study overall: Certain nonresponders additionally had low normalized T-cell clonal expansion. The study observed clonal expansion of CD4+ and CD8+ blood T cells by week 6 at 0.1 to 3.0 mg/kg.

The table came from immunoSEQ multiplex PCR; TCRdb's copy has only in-frame clones and leaves some out. Among 80,000 or so clones listed, around 93% were seen once. The source material was CD4+ or CD8+ T cells sorted from blood, sampled in a trial of the OX40 agonist ivuxolimab. The source of this sequence is an adult with an advanced solid tumor such as melanoma, head and neck, liver or kidney cancer.

CDR3 region: CAGAGTDGYTF. For the CDR3, the DNA is TGTGCCGGAGCCGGGACAGATGGCTACACCTTC. The J gene is TRBJ1-2, the V gene TRBV5-4; 7 nucleotides agree with TRBD1. The V segment lost 10 bases and the J segment 6 bases; nucleotides outside the gene matches: 6. Germline V gene sequence: CDR1 SGHNT, CDR2 YYREEE (reference sequence). The CDR3 contains 11 residues.